This T cell receptor beta chain was recorded in a study of blood T cell repertoires in COVID-19. Clones were sequenced by immunoSEQ multiplex PCR, and TCRdb holds only the in-frame ones, with some missing. The table shows 200,000 to 300,000 clones, with around 89% occurring only once. This CDR3 region has 13 residues. Trimming at V came to 8 bases and at J to 6 bases, leaving 7 bases not matched to a gene. The germline V gene has CDR1 ENHRY and CDR2 SYGVKD. The sequence derives from a woman aged 40 to 49 with acute or convalescent COVID-19. The chain couples TRBV10-3 to TRBJ1-2; the match to TRBD1 covers 9 bases. The specimen was peripheral blood. CDR3 sequence (DNA): TGTGCCATCGGGTGGGACAGGGCTAATGGCTACACCTTC. This translates into CAIGWDRANGYTF.